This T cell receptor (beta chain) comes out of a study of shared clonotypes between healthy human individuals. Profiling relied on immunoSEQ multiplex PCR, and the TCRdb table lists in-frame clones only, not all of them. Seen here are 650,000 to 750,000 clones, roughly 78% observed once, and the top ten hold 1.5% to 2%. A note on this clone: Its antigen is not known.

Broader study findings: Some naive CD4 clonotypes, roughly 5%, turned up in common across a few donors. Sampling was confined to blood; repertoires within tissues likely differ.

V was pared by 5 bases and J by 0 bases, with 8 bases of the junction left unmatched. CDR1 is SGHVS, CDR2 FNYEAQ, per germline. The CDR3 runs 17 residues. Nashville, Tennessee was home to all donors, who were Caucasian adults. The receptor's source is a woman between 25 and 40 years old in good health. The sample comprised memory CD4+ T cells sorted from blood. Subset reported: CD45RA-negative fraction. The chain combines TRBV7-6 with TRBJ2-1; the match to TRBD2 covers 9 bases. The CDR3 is CASSTHSAGGSYNEQFF. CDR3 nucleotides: TGTGCCAGCAGCACCCACTCAGCGGGAGGCTCCTACAATGAGCAGTTCTTC.